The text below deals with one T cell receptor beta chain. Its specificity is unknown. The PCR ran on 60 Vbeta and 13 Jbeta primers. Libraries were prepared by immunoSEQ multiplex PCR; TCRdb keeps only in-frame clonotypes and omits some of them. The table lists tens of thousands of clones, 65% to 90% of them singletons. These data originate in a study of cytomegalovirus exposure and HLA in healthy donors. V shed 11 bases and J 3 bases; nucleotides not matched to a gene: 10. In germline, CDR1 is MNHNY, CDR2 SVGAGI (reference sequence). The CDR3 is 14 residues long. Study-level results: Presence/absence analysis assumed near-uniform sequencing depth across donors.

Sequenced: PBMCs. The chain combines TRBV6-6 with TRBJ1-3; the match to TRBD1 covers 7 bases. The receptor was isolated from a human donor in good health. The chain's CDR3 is CAADGAGGGNTIYF. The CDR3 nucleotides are TGTGCCGCGGACGGGGCAGGGGGTGGAAACACCATATATTTT.